These T cell receptor beta chains were read from a single sample in a study of T cells after yellow fever vaccination. TCRdb redid the calling of the 5' RACE reads with MiXCR, one entry per CDR3 protein. The sample lists about 310,000 distinct CDR3 sequences; around 3.6% were seen once. This specimen consisted of PBMCs, obtained on the day of the yellow fever booster vaccination. All receptors come from a man between 18 and 29 years old who received the YFV17D yellow fever vaccine. CDR3s include the opening cysteine and the closing phenylalanine or tryptophan. D genes are given only for firm matches. Clone size is not always given. Where it is, it says once, few, many or a class for expanded clones.

D gene	V gene	J gene	clone size	CDR3 protein	CDR3 DNA
-	TRBV20-1	TRBJ2-2	-	CSAPGIARTGGLFF	TGCAGTGCTCCCGGGATCGCGCGGACCGGGGGGCTGTTTTTT
-	TRBV12-3/TRBV12-4	TRBJ2-2	-	CASSFRGPRTGELFF	TGTGCCAGCAGTTTTAGGGGACCAAGAACCGGGGAGCTGTTTTTT
-	TRBV20-1	TRBJ2-7	many	CSASSIDRSYEQYF	TGCAGTGCTAGTAGTATCGATCGGTCCTACGAGCAGTACTTC
TRBD2	TRBV7-6	TRBJ2-1	many	CASSPGVAGGRGYNEQFF	TGTGCCAGCAGCCCCGGAGTAGCGGGGGGGCGAGGCTACAATGAGCAGTTCTTC
TRBD1	TRBV7-2	TRBJ1-6	many	CASSLGTGGTSSPLHF	TGTGCCAGCAGCCTAGGGACAGGGGGAACGAGTTCACCCCTCCACTTT
-	TRBV7-3	TRBJ2-6	few	CASAEGYSGANVLTF	TGTGCCAGCGCCGAAGGGTACTCTGGGGCCAACGTCCTGACTTTC
-	TRBV7-9	TRBJ1-1	many	CASSSRPADMNTEAFF	TGTGCCAGCAGCTCCCGTCCGGCTGACATGAACACTGAAGCTTTCTTT
-	TRBV7-6	TRBJ1-6	-	CASSLATDSPLHF	TGTGCCAGCAGCTTAGCTACGGATTCACCCCTCCACTTT
TRBD1	TRBV5-1	TRBJ2-7	many	CASSNAGTGGIYEQYF	TGCGCCAGCAGTAACGCCGGGACAGGGGGCATCTACGAGCAGTACTTC
TRBD1	TRBV23-1	TRBJ1-6	many	CASRIQGDNSPLHF	TGCGCCAGCAGGATACAGGGGGATAATTCACCCCTCCACTTT
-	TRBV7-3	TRBJ1-3	few	CASSPGRGGNTIYF	TGTGCCAGCAGCCCGGGGCGAGGAGGAAACACCATATATTTT
-	TRBV7-6	TRBJ2-3	many	CASRSSSTDTQYF	TGTGCCAGCAGGTCCTCTAGCACAGATACGCAGTATTTT
TRBD2	TRBV4-1	TRBJ2-5	many	CASRDSGGAKETQYF	TGCGCCAGCAGAGATAGCGGGGGGGCAAAGGAGACCCAGTACTTC
-	TRBV10-3	TRBJ2-1	many	CAISESKAGDYNEQFF	TGTGCCATCAGTGAGTCCAAGGCAGGAGACTACAATGAGCAGTTCTTC
-	TRBV28	TRBJ2-4	few	CASSLFQPPAKNIQYF	TGTGCCAGCAGTTTATTCCAGCCACCGGCCAAAAACATTCAGTACTTC
-	TRBV7-2	TRBJ2-3	many	CASSALLLADTQYF	TGTGCCAGCAGCGCCCTTTTACTAGCAGATACGCAGTATTTT
TRBD1	TRBV20-1	TRBJ2-1	few	CSASPTPRTGYDEQFF	TGCAGTGCTAGCCCGACCCCCCGGACAGGGTACGATGAGCAGTTCTTC
-	TRBV4-2	TRBJ1-5	few	CASSQEPFSQPQHF	TGTGCCAGCAGCCAAGAACCATTCTCCCAGCCCCAGCATTTT
-	TRBV28	TRBJ2-5	many	CASRWTLTQTQYF	TGTGCCAGCAGGTGGACCCTGACCCAGACCCAGTACTTC
-	TRBV4-2	TRBJ1-5	many	CASSQGVTVGPQHF	TGTGCCAGCAGCCAAGGGGTGACTGTCGGGCCCCAGCATTTT
-	TRBV5-1	TRBJ2-7	few	CASSLGTSIYEQYF	TGCGCCAGCAGCTTGGGGACGAGTATCTACGAGCAGTACTTC
-	TRBV30	TRBJ1-5	-	CAWQENSNQPQHF	TGTGCCTGGCAGGAGAATAGCAATCAGCCCCAGCATTTT
TRBD2	TRBV14	TRBJ2-2	few	CASSQGPRGRLTGELFF	TGTGCCAGCAGCCAAGGCCCGCGGGGGAGGCTCACCGGGGAGCTGTTTTTT
TRBD1	TRBV10-3	TRBJ2-3	many	CATTGDTDTDTQYF	TGTGCCACCACAGGGGATACAGACACAGATACGCAGTATTTT
-	TRBV20-1	TRBJ2-1	few	CSAIYVGMSSYNEQFF	TGCAGTGCTATTTACGTGGGGATGAGCTCCTACAATGAGCAGTTCTTC
TRBD2	TRBV4-3	TRBJ2-1	many	CASSQGRDYNNEQFF	TGCGCCAGCAGCCAAGGCCGGGACTACAACAATGAGCAGTTCTTC
TRBD1	TRBV6-4	TRBJ2-2	-	CASSDYQGAGTGELFF	TGTGCCAGCAGTGATTACCAGGGGGCAGGCACCGGGGAGCTGTTTTTT
-	TRBV20-1	TRBJ1-1	few	CSAGRTHEAFF	TGCAGTGCTGGGCGGACCCACGAAGCTTTCTTT
-	TRBV12-3/TRBV12-4	TRBJ1-6	-	CASRGMNYNSPLHF	TGTGCCAGCAGGGGGATGAACTATAATTCACCCCTCCACTTT
-	TRBV6-2/TRBV6-3	TRBJ2-5	many	CASSYSTEKETQYF	TGTGCCAGCAGTTACTCGACAGAGAAAGAGACCCAGTACTTC
-	TRBV5-1	TRBJ1-1	many	CASKTAEGTEAFF	TGCGCCAGCAAGACAGCAGAGGGGACTGAAGCTTTCTTT
-	TRBV5-1	TRBJ2-3	many	CASSVGVAVMTDTQYF	TGCGCCAGCAGCGTTGGCGTAGCGGTTATGACAGATACGCAGTATTTT
-	TRBV19	TRBJ1-5	-	CASSIWGSGQPQHF	TGTGCCAGCTCCATTTGGGGATCAGGTCAGCCCCAGCATTTT
TRBD1	TRBV5-1	TRBJ1-4	-	CASSLAPGQGAGEKLFF	TGCGCCAGCAGCTTGGCCCCCGGACAGGGGGCCGGAGAAAAACTGTTTTTT
-	TRBV28	TRBJ2-1	-	CASSSLGGSYNEQFF	TGTGCCAGCAGCTCCCTAGGGGGGTCCTACAATGAGCAGTTCTTC
-	TRBV27	TRBJ1-2	many	CASSFSSSYGYTF	TGTGCCAGCAGTTTCTCGAGTTCCTATGGCTACACCTTC
-	TRBV5-1	TRBJ1-1	many	CASSLGGAPEAFF	TGCGCCAGCAGCTTGGGGGGGGCCCCTGAAGCTTTCTTT
TRBD2	TRBV20-1	TRBJ2-3	many	CSASRAGGPDTQYF	TGCAGTGCTAGTCGGGCGGGGGGGCCAGATACGCAGTATTTT